These 28 T cell receptor beta chains were all obtained from the same sample, sequenced in a study of shared clonotypes between healthy human individuals. The repertoire was sequenced with immunoSEQ multiplex PCR; TCRdb's copy has only in-frame clones and lacks some. The profile shows approximately 240,000 clones, over 50% of them singletons. The sequencing input was memory CD4+ T cells sorted from blood. Subset described: CD45RA-negative fraction. Every receptor here comes from a man aged 25 to 45 in good health.

The chain uses TRBV15 and TRBJ1-4; D unclear. The V end was cut by 2 bases, the J end by 10 bases, with 14 bases between. Germline V gives CDR1 LNHNV, CDR2 YYDKDF (reference sequence). This CDR3 contains 14 residues. The CDR3 loop reads CATSRLRDSGKLFF. The CDR3 DNA is TGTGCCACCAGCAGACTCCGGGATTCTGGAAAACTGTTTTTT.

This clone was detected once. The rearrangement uses TRBV18 and TRBJ1-1; 9 bases line up with TRBD1. The V gene end was trimmed by 5 bases and the J gene end by 3 bases; junction bases not matched to a gene: 7. CDR3 length: 15 residues. Germline V lookup: CDR1 KGHSH, CDR2 LQKENI. CDR3 sequence reads: CASSSYRGRDTEAFF. The DNA of the CDR3 is TGTGCCAGCTCATCCTACAGGGGGCGCGACACTGAAGCTTTCTTT.

This clone was detected only once. V and J are TRBV28 and TRBJ2-1; D unresolved. The CDR3 extends over 15 amino acids. The V gene's germline CDR1 is MDHEN and CDR2 SYDVKM. Trimming pared 6 bases from V and 5 bases from J, leaving 17 bases between. The CDR3 is CASRLLKGQNNEQFF. The CDR3 DNA sequence: TGTGCCAGCAGGTTGCTAAAGGGCCAGAACAATGAGCAGTTCTTC.

The chain recombines TRBV7-2 with TRBJ1-1, with a possible D match to TRBD1 (5 bases). Trimming removed 5 bases from V and 6 bases from J, with 13 bases in between. The CDR3 runs to 13 residues. Germline V lookup: CDR1 SGHTA, CDR2 FQGNSA. The CDR3 bases are TGTGCCAGCAGCCCCGCCGCCAGGGCTGAAGCTTTCTTT. This sequence encodes CASSPAARAEAFF.

This chain connects TRBV7-2 to TRBJ2-3; 8 bases agree with TRBD1. The V and J ends lost 1 base and 2 bases, in that order; junction bases with no gene match: 5. This CDR3 contains 16 residues. Germline CDR1 reads SGHTA; CDR2 reads FQGNSA. This chain's CDR3 is CASSLGQGRATDTQYF. The CDR3 nucleotides read TGTGCCAGCAGCTTAGGACAGGGGCGGGCCACAGATACGCAGTATTTT. The variable domain in full, completed from reference TRBV7-2 and TRBJ2-3, reads GAGVSQSPSNKVTEKGKDVELRCDPISGHTALYWYRQSLGQGLEFLIYFQGNSAPDKSGLPSDRFSAERTGGSVSTLTIQRTQQEDSAVYLCASSLGQGRATDTQYFGPGTRLTVL.

In its sample, this clone was seen a few times. The chain has TRBV5-4 and TRBJ2-4; 9 bases match TRBD1. Unmatched junction bases numbered 5, after V lost 3 bases and J lost 7 bases. This CDR3 region has 14 residues. Germline assignment: CDR1 SGHNT and CDR2 YYREEE (reference sequence). The CDR3 reads CASSSGQGGNIQYF. The CDR3 nucleotides are TGTGCCAGCAGCTCGGGACAGGGCGGCAACATTCAGTACTTC.

This clone has just a few counts. This chain connects TRBV25-1 to TRBJ2-1, with TRBD2 matching over 8 bases. The CDR3 has 13 residues. Germline values: CDR1 MGHDK, CDR2 SYGVNS. The J segment lost 15 bases and the V segment lost 7 bases, leaving 14 bases of the junction unmatched. The CDR3 is CASTQTRGLVLFF. In nucleotides, the CDR3 is TGTGCCAGCACCCAAACGCGGGGACTAGTCCTGTTCTTC.

The chain employs TRBV7-2 and TRBJ1-3; the D is unclear. The germline gives CDR1 SGHTA, CDR2 FQGNSA. CDR3 length: 12 residues. Trimming removed 0 bases from V and 8 bases from J, with 5 bases in between. The CDR3 region is CASSLARDTIYF. For the CDR3, the DNA is TGTGCCAGCAGCTTAGCGCGGGACACCATATATTTT. The full variable domain, completed using reference TRBV7-2 and TRBJ1-3, is GAGVSQSPSNKVTEKGKDVELRCDPISGHTALYWYRQSLGQGLEFLIYFQGNSAPDKSGLPSDRFSAERTGGSVSTLTIQRTQQEDSAVYLCASSLARDTIYFGEGSWLTVV.

This chain uses TRBV29-1 with TRBJ1-1, with D uncertain. Germline CDR1 and CDR2: SQVTM and ANQGSEA. The CDR3 sequence is 12 residues long. The V end was cut by 0 bases, the J end by 6 bases, with 8 bases between. The CDR3 DNA sequence: TGCAGCGTTGAAGATGGGCCTTCTGAAGCTTTCTTT. Protein: CSVEDGPSEAFF.

The rearrangement joins TRBV18 to TRBJ2-1; 11 bases fit TRBD1. This CDR3 is 15 amino acids long. Per germline, CDR1 KGHSH and CDR2 LQKENI. Trimming removed 3 bases from V and 8 bases from J; junction bases left unmatched: 6. CDR3 protein: CASSPRTGGWDEQFF. CDR3 DNA sequence: TGTGCCAGCTCACCTCGGACAGGGGGCTGGGATGAGCAGTTCTTC.

J is TRBJ2-2 and V is TRBV4-1, with D tentatively TRBD1 (6 bases). Germline-derived CDR1 and CDR2 are MGHRA and YSYEKL. The V end lost 1 base, the J end lost 0 bases, and 18 bases lay between the germline ends. The CDR3 is made up of 19 amino acids. CDR3 DNA: TGCGCCAGCAGCCAAGGCCATGGACAGTTTGACGCGAACACCGGGGAGCTGTTTTTT. This sequence encodes CASSQGHGQFDANTGELFF.

The rearrangement joins TRBV4-1 to TRBJ1-2; D not resolved. Germline V lookup: CDR1 MGHRA, CDR2 YSYEKL. The CDR3 has 15 residues. V was pared by 4 bases and J by 3 bases, with 15 bases between. The CDR3 sequence: CASSRVGRMDYGYTF. In nucleotides, the CDR3 is TGCGCCAGCAGCCGTGTTGGGCGGATGGACTATGGCTACACCTTC.

The rearrangement links TRBV28 to TRBJ1-5, with a tentative D call TRBD1 (6 bases). The CDR3 loop spans 15 amino acids. The germline CDR1 and CDR2 sequences are MDHEN and SYDVKM. Trimming cost V 5 bases and J 5 bases, with 16 bases left between them. The CDR3 sequence is CASSTNRRGDQPQHF. CDR3 nucleotides: TGTGCCAGCAGTACCAATCGAAGGGGGGATCAGCCCCAGCATTTT.

The chain has TRBV27 and TRBJ2-2, with D tentatively TRBD1 (6 bases). The V end was cut by 3 bases, the J end by 3 bases, with 14 bases between. The CDR3 covers 16 residues. The germline V gene has CDR1 MNHEY and CDR2 SMNVEV (reference sequence). The CDR3 DNA sequence: TGTGCCAGCAGTTTTAGGTGGGGGCCCGACACCGGGGAGCTGTTTTTT. Its translation: CASSFRWGPDTGELFF.

The chain employs TRBV4-1 and TRBJ2-7, with 9 bases that match TRBD1. The CDR3 is 16 residues long. The V gene's germline CDR1 is MGHRA and CDR2 YSYEKL. With V trimmed by 2 bases and J by 7 bases, 12 bases remained unmatched. The CDR3 nucleotides read TGCGCCAGCAGCCAACGGGACAGGGCGGACATGGGAGAGCAGTACTTC. This translates into CASSQRDRADMGEQYF.

CDR3 in amino acids: CASSPISGTGGEQYF. The CDR3 coding sequence is TGTGCCAGCTCACCAATTTCCGGGACAGGGGGCGAGCAGTACTTC. V and J are TRBV18 and TRBJ2-7; TRBD1 matches 11 bases. This CDR3 spans 15 amino acids. The V and J ends lost 2 bases and 6 bases, in that order; junction bases with no gene match: 6. Germline-derived CDR1 and CDR2 are KGHSH and LQKENI.

The chain has TRBV5-1 and TRBJ2-1; 10 bases agree with TRBD1. The germline gives CDR1 SGHRS, CDR2 YFSETQ. The length of the CDR3 is 14 residues. The V and J ends lost 4 bases and 8 bases, in that order; junction bases with no gene match: 6. As DNA, the CDR3 is TGCGCCAGCAGCCGCAGGGACAGGGGCTATGAGCAGTTCTTC. As protein: CASSRRDRGYEQFF.

As regards this clone: The junction differs from germline at one of its ends, possibly a read error. This sequence joins TRBV4-1 and TRBJ2-7; D unclear. There are 13 residues in the CDR3. Germline CDR1 MGHRA, CDR2 YSYEKL. The CDR3 loop is CASSQEGRSWQYF. The CDR3 DNA sequence: TGCGCCAGCAGTCAAGAAGGACGTTCGTGGCAGTACTTC.

The sample holds a few counts of this clone. Here the CDR3 DNA reads TGTGCCAGCAGCTCCGGGACAGAAGCGACCAAAAACATTCAGTACTTC. Translation: CASSSGTEATKNIQYF. The J gene is TRBJ2-4, the V gene TRBV5-4; TRBD1 aligns across 7 bases. From germline, CDR1 is SGHNT and CDR2 YYREEE (reference sequence). Losses at the gene ends were 3 bases for V and 2 bases for J; bases not matched to a gene: 8. This CDR3 has 16 residues.

The V gene is TRBV10-2, the J gene TRBJ1-2, with a weak D call TRBD1 (6 bases). The CDR3 is 13 amino acids. The ends were cut back, 6 bases at V and 2 bases at J, with 10 bases in the middle. Germline assignment: CDR1 WSHSY and CDR2 SAAADI. DNA of the CDR3: TGCGCCAGCAGGGACCAGGGGAACTATGGCTACACCTTC. Translated, it gives CASRDQGNYGYTF.

V and J are TRBV7-2 and TRBJ2-1, with 8 bases matching TRBD1. The CDR3 runs 15 residues. CDR1 is SGHTA, CDR2 FQGNSA, per germline. After removal of 4 bases from V and 10 bases from J, the junction contained 12 bases not matched to a gene. The CDR3 loop reads CASSSGQGKGAEQFF. The CDR3 coding sequence is TGTGCCAGCAGCTCCGGACAGGGTAAGGGAGCGGAGCAGTTCTTC.

This clone has only one observation. The gene calls are TRBV4-3 and TRBJ2-2; D may be TRBD1 (6 bases). Looked up from germline, CDR1 is LGHNA and CDR2 is YSLEER. The CDR3 has 16 residues. V shed 3 bases and J shed 3 bases, with 14 bases lying between them. In nucleotides, the CDR3 is TGCGCCAGCAGCCACTCCACAGGGAGCGACACCGGGGAGCTGTTTTTT. As protein: CASSHSTGSDTGELFF.

The rearrangement joins TRBV19 to TRBJ2-3; 10 positions match TRBD2. Germline V gene sequence: CDR1 LNHDA, CDR2 SQIVND (reference sequence). This CDR3 spans 16 amino acids. V trimming: 6 bases; J trimming: 5 bases; junction bases outside the gene matches: 11. The CDR3 nucleotides are TGTGCCAGTAGGGATCGGACTAGCGGTAATAAAGATACGCAGTATTTT. Protein product: CASRDRTSGNKDTQYF.

This clone was counted ten times or more. Other DNA sequences in the same sample also yield this CDR3. The gene calls are TRBV28 and TRBJ1-5; D may be TRBD1 (5 bases). The CDR3 spans 13 residues. With 7 bases removed from V and 0 bases from J, the gap between germline ends came to 7 bases. Germline assignment: CDR1 MDHEN and CDR2 SYDVKM. CDR3 residues: CASKGNSNQPQHF. In nucleotides, the CDR3 is TGTGCCAGCAAGGGGAATAGCAATCAGCCCCAGCATTTT.

This clone was counted a few times. The same CDR3 is also encoded by other DNA sequences in this sample. The chain links TRBV4-2 to TRBJ2-1, with D unclear. CDR1 and CDR2 from the germline V gene are LGHNA and YNFKEQ. This CDR3 comprises 17 residues. Deletions cut 0 bases from V and 4 bases from J, with 16 bases between. The CDR3 bases are TGTGCCAGCAGCCAAGATCTTTTGGCAGGATCTTACAATGAGCAGTTCTTC. Translated: CASSQDLLAGSYNEQFF.

The rearrangement uses TRBV5-1 and TRBJ2-3, with 14 bases fitting TRBD2. CDR1 SGHRS and CDR2 YFSETQ come from the germline V gene. V lost 3 bases to trimming and J lost 2 bases; unmatched junction nucleotides: 8. The CDR3 has 18 amino acids. CDR3 nucleotides: TGCGCCAGCAGCTCACTGACTAGCGGGAGGGCCCACACAGATACGCAGTATTTT. This encodes CASSSLTSGRAHTDTQYF.

The rearrangement links TRBV14 to TRBJ2-1; 12 bases are shared with TRBD2. This CDR3 comprises 18 residues. Unmatched junction bases numbered 16, after V lost 1 base and J lost 12 bases. From germline, CDR1 is SGHDN and CDR2 FVKESK. The CDR3 sequence is CASSQGDFRLAGAGGQFF. As DNA, the CDR3 is TGTGCCAGCAGCCAAGGTGACTTCCGACTAGCGGGAGCCGGGGGGCAGTTCTTC.

The V and J genes are TRBV5-6 and TRBJ2-5; D is unresolved. CDR1 and CDR2 (germline): SGHDT, YYEEEE. The CDR3 runs 13 residues. V gave up 3 bases and J gave up 4 bases, with 10 bases separating them. This CDR3 is CASSSDLRETQYF. The CDR3 DNA sequence: TGTGCCAGCAGCTCCGACTTAAGAGAGACCCAGTACTTC.